A single T cell receptor beta chain is shown here with its context. Its antigen remains unknown. Some clones are missing from TCRdb's copy, which holds only in-frame ones; the method was immunoSEQ multiplex PCR. The table lists 71,000 or so clones, approximately 93% of them singletons. The record originates from a study of cytomegalovirus exposure and HLA in healthy donors. About the study: A later analysis reported the 90 to 150 validation repertoires used the same platform as the 550 to 800 first-cohort repertoires. Study results and limitations: Accounts indicate the classifier identified cytomegalovirus status with strong specificity and sensitivity. The listing of 150 to 200 TCR beta chains classed them as cytomegalovirus-associated.

It was the 120-subject validation cohort, separate from the approximately 620-subject first cohort, to which the donors belonged. The clonotype originates from a woman between 18 and 30 years old in good health and CMV-seropositive. Sample: PBMCs.

The chain's CDR3 is CAWSVWQDLIAGGYTF. The CDR3 DNA is TGTGCCTGGAGTGTGTGGCAGGATCTTATCGCAGGGGGCTACACCTTC. The chain is built from TRBV30 and TRBJ1-2; possibly TRBD1 for D (5 bases). The CDR3 has 16 amino acids. Trimming pared 0 bases from V and 8 bases from J, leaving 22 bases between. Germline CDR1 reads GTSNPN; CDR2 reads SVGIG (reference sequence).